The subject of this entry is one T cell receptor (beta chain). These data originate in a study of blood T cell repertoires in COVID-19. The assay was immunoSEQ multiplex PCR, and TCRdb's table has in-frame clones only and misses some. The data show roughly 330,000 clones, 70% to 90% seen once. This clonotype originated in a woman between 25 and 40 years old who had recovered from COVID-19. The specimen sequenced was PBMCs or T cells enriched from blood (not recorded which).

As DNA, the CDR3 is TGTGCCAGCAGCATGGGGCGGCGGGAGAATGAGCAGTTCTTC. Protein sequence: CASSMGRRENEQFF. The chain uses TRBV3-1 (or the pseudogene TRBV3-2) and TRBJ2-1; 7 bases align to TRBD2. V dropped 5 bases and J dropped 7; count of bases not matched to a gene: 8. Germline loops: CDR1 LGHDT, CDR2 YNNKEL (reference sequence). There are 14 residues in the CDR3.